These 5 T cell receptor beta chains share one sample of origin, sequenced in a study of blood T cell repertoires in COVID-19. Here immunoSEQ multiplex PCR was the method, and the copy in TCRdb shows in-frame clones only, minus some. The table records about 170,000 clones, around 83% of them present only once. The sequencing sample was made of peripheral blood. The receptors were sampled from a woman between 70 and 85 years old who had recovered from COVID-19.

The rearrangement uses TRBV27 and TRBJ2-5, with 7 bases identical to TRBD1. This CDR3 comprises 13 residues. Trimming cost V 2 bases and J 5 bases; bases outside gene matches: 2. Germline CDR1 MNHEY, CDR2 SMNVEV (reference sequence). In nucleotides, the CDR3 is TGTGCCAGCAGTTTAGACAGGGAGGAGACCCAGTACTTC. Translating it yields CASSLDREETQYF.

The chain carries TRBV19 and TRBJ2-7, with a tentative D call TRBD2 (6 bases). V was trimmed by 2 bases and J by 3 bases, leaving 14 bases between them. CDR1 and CDR2 from the germline V gene are LNHDA and SQIVND (reference sequence). This CDR3 has 15 residues. The CDR3 bases are TGTGCCAGTAGTATAACTAGCCGGGAACGCTACGAGCAGTACTTC. Translation gives CASSITSRERYEQYF.

The rearrangement joins TRBV18 to TRBJ2-7; D gene ambiguous. CDR3 length: 14 amino acids. The V and J ends lost 3 bases and 2 bases respectively, with 11 bases between them. In germline, CDR1 is KGHSH, CDR2 LQKENI. The CDR3 here is CASSPNGPPYEQYF. CDR3 sequence (DNA): TGTGCCAGCTCACCCAATGGGCCACCCTACGAGCAGTACTTC.

The rearrangement joins TRBV11-3 to TRBJ2-7; D may be TRBD1 (6 bases). V dropped 5 bases and J dropped 6 bases, with 14 bases sitting between them. Per germline, CDR1 SGHNT and CDR2 YENEEA. This CDR3 contains 13 residues. This CDR3 is CASSPQQGGEQYF. The CDR3 coding sequence is TGTGCCAGCAGCCCACAACAGGGTGGCGAGCAGTACTTC.

As to this clone: The junction differs from germline at one of its ends, possibly a read error. V gene TRBV7-2 combines with J gene TRBJ2-7, with 12 bases identical to TRBD2. The CDR3 has 18 residues. The germline V gene encodes CDR1 SGHTA and CDR2 FQGNSA. CDR3 amino acids: CASSLASAGLAGGGEQYF. In DNA, the CDR3 is TGTGCCAGCAGCCTAGCCAGCGCGGGCCTAGCGGGGGGGGGAGAGCAGTACTTC.